Each of the 21 T cell receptor beta chains below was sequenced from the same sample in a study of identical twins. TCRdb reprocessed the 5' RACE reads with MiXCR, giving one entry per CDR3 protein. The table shows hundreds of thousands of distinct CDR3 sequences, with 18% occurring only once. This same sample was also taken into another study, of T cells expressing NK-cell markers.

Sequencing was performed on PBMCs. Every receptor here comes from a woman under 30 in good health.

This clonotype was counted ten times or more. This chain joins TRBV5-5 and TRBJ1-6; D uncertain. The germline V and J ends were trimmed by 7 bases and 0 bases, with 17 bases remaining between them. Germline lookup yields CDR1 SGHKS and CDR2 YYEKEE (reference sequence). The CDR3 contains 17 residues. CDR3 protein: CASAVSDGYSYNSPLHF. The CDR3 DNA follows: TGTGCCAGCGCGGTTTCTGACGGTTACTCCTATAATTCACCCCTCCACTTT.

This clonotype was picked up a small number of times. The chain combines TRBV5-1 with TRBJ2-2; D not resolved. V dropped 0 bases and J dropped 4 bases, with 7 bases sitting between them. The CDR3 contains 14 residues. Germline-derived CDR1 and CDR2 are SGHRS and YFSETQ. Here the CDR3 DNA reads TGCGCCAGCAGCTTGGGGGTCACCACCGGGGAGCTGTTTTTT. This codes for CASSLGVTTGELFF.

Of note for this clonotype: One junction end does not reproduce the germline sequence, and a read error may be involved. The CDR3 region has the DNA TGCTGTGCTAGAGATCTCCTAGCGGGGGGCAGGTACGAGCAGTACTTC. Its translation: CCARDLLAGGRYEQYF. The V and J genes are TRBV20-1 and TRBJ2-7, with 11 nucleotides matching TRBD2. The CDR3 totals 16 residues. CDR1 is DFQATT, CDR2 SNEGSKA, per germline (reference sequence).

CDR3 nucleotide sequence: TGTGCCAGCACCCCAGGGAAACAGACAGATACGCAGTATTTT. It codes for CASTPGKQTDTQYF. The chain uses TRBV6-1 and TRBJ2-3, with D maybe TRBD1 (5 bases). This CDR3 is built from 14 residues. Trimming shortened V by 7 bases and J by 3 bases, and 14 bases separated the two germline ends. CDR1 and CDR2 from the germline V gene are MNHNS and SASEGT.

This rearrangement joins TRBV5-1 to TRBJ2-1; 8 bases map to TRBD2. V lost 4 bases, J lost 3 bases, and 12 bases stayed unmatched. This CDR3 spans 17 amino acids. The germline V gene encodes CDR1 SGHRS and CDR2 YFSETQ. The CDR3 DNA reads as TGCGCCAGCAGCCCCACCTCTAGCGGGCCAGTCTACAATGAGCAGTTCTTC. It translates to CASSPTSSGPVYNEQFF.

The J gene is TRBJ2-1, the V gene TRBV6-6, with D possibly being TRBD2 (7 bases). The CDR3 extends over 12 amino acids. The V end was cut by 8 bases, the J end by 10 bases, with 15 bases between. Germline assignment: CDR1 MNHNY and CDR2 SVGAGI (reference sequence). CDR3 in DNA: TGTGCCAGCGAAGGGAGGGGGAACGAGCAGTTCTTC. This translates into CASEGRGNEQFF.

This clonotype was found a few times. V and J are TRBV20-1 and TRBJ2-2, with 7 bases matching TRBD2. The ends lost 4 bases at V and 0 bases at J; junction bases unmatched: 2. Germline V CDR1 and CDR2: DFQATT, SNEGSKA (reference sequence). This CDR3 contains 14 residues. CDR3 coding DNA: TGCAGTGCTATCCGGGGGGCGAACACCGGGGAGCTGTTTTTT. Protein product: CSAIRGANTGELFF.

This clonotype has a count of ten or more. This sequence joins TRBV5-1 and TRBJ1-6; tentative D call: TRBD1 (6 bases). Trimming left V 2 bases short and J 5 bases short, with 14 bases between. Germline V gene lookup returns CDR1 SGHRS and CDR2 YFSETQ. The CDR3 covers 16 residues. CDR3 sequence reads: CASSLSVGAHNSPLHF. The CDR3 DNA reads as TGCGCCAGCAGCTTATCCGTGGGGGCGCATAATTCACCCCTCCACTTT.

This chain joins TRBV14 and TRBJ2-7; 10 bases agree with TRBD1. Germline CDR1 and CDR2: SGHDN and FVKESK. V lost 3 bases to trimming and J lost 2 bases; unmatched junction nucleotides: 7. The CDR3 loop spans 16 amino acids. The chain's CDR3 is CASSQMTGGAAYEQYF. The CDR3 nucleotides are TGTGCCAGCAGCCAGATGACAGGGGGCGCCGCCTACGAGCAGTACTTC.

The chain is built from TRBV6-6 and TRBJ2-3; D not certain. V was clipped by 6 bases and J by 2 bases, with 9 bases between them. CDR1 and CDR2 from the germline V gene are MNHNY and SVGAGI (reference sequence). This CDR3 is built from 13 residues. The CDR3 sequence is CASRTYITDTQYF. The CDR3 DNA reads TGTGCCAGCAGAACTTACATCACAGATACGCAGTATTTT.

This sequence joins TRBV20-1 and TRBJ2-2; D is perhaps TRBD2 (6 bases). The CDR3 is 14 amino acids. Per germline, CDR1 DFQATT and CDR2 SNEGSKA (reference sequence). The CDR3 bases are TGCAGGAGTTCCGGGACTCTCAACACCGGGGAGCTGTTTTTT. Translated: CRSSGTLNTGELFF.

The table lists this clonotype with a few counts. The chain uses TRBV21-1 and TRBJ2-2; no DNA check was done on the table's D call, TRBD1. TRBV21-1 is a pseudogene locus. The CDR3 runs 20 residues. CDR3 DNA: TGTGCCAGCAGCAAAGGGCGGGCCACTAACCGGGATCACCAGGCCGGGGAGCTGTTTTTT. This codes for CASSKGRATNRDHQAGELFF.

The rearrangement uses TRBV5-5 and TRBJ1-3; unclear D gene. Germline CDR1 reads SGHKS; CDR2 reads YYEKEE (reference sequence). The CDR3 is 15 residues long. V lost 1 base and J 2 bases, leaving 10 bases between the germline ends. The CDR3 nucleotides are TGTGCCAGCAGCTTGTCTGGAGGTACTGGAAACACCATATATTTT. Translation: CASSLSGGTGNTIYF.

The gene calls are TRBV12-3 or TRBV12-4 and TRBJ2-3, with 9 bases lining up with TRBD1. The junction had 5 bases not matched to a gene; V was cut back by 5 bases and J by 2 bases. The CDR3 consists of 15 residues. CDR3 sequence (DNA): TGTGCCAGCAGTCGGGACAGGGAGGCCACAGATACGCAGTATTTT. This codes for CASSRDREATDTQYF.

This clonotype showed up just a few times. This chain links TRBV11-2 with TRBJ2-1; 15 positions agree with TRBD2. V lost 5 bases, J lost 2 bases, and 7 bases stayed unmatched. Per the germline V gene, CDR1 is SGHAT and CDR2 is FQNNGV. The CDR3 has 18 amino acids. DNA of the CDR3: TGTGCCAGCAGCCTTGGACTAGCGGGAGGGTTCGCCTACAATGAGCAGTTCTTC. It specifies CASSLGLAGGFAYNEQFF.

This clonotype was detected a few times. The rearrangement uses TRBV12-3 or TRBV12-4 and TRBJ2-5; D is possibly TRBD2 (6 bases). The CDR3 runs to 15 residues. Trimming cost V 7 bases and J 1 base, with 16 bases left between them. The CDR3: CASTRSRGLQETQYF. As DNA, the CDR3 is TGTGCCAGCACCCGAAGTAGGGGACTCCAAGAGACCCAGTACTTC.

This sequence joins TRBV10-3 and TRBJ2-2; D remains unclear. Germline V gene lookup returns CDR1 ENHRY and CDR2 SYGVKD. CDR3 length: 13 amino acids. V lost 5 bases and J 6 bases, leaving 10 bases between the germline ends. The CDR3 spells CAISLGPPGELFF. The CDR3 region has the DNA TGTGCCATCAGTCTAGGGCCCCCCGGGGAGCTGTTTTTT.

This clonotype has only a few counts. The V call is TRBV10-2, the J call TRBJ1-2; TRBD1 matches at 7 bases. The CDR3 totals 13 residues. Germline CDR1 reads WSHSY; CDR2 reads SAAADI. Losses at the gene ends were 6 bases for V and 3 bases for J; bases not matched to a gene: 4. CDR3 sequence reads: CASSGQADYGYTF. CDR3 bases: TGCGCCAGCAGCGGACAGGCGGACTATGGCTACACCTTC.

This sequence joins TRBV6-1 and TRBJ1-5; 9 bases line up with TRBD1. Germline CDR1 is MNHNS and CDR2 is SASEGT. J lost 7 bases, V lost 5 bases, and 6 bases had no gene match. This CDR3 spans 14 amino acids. Written as DNA, the CDR3 is TGTGCCAGCAGTCCTGGGACAGGGTTCCAGCCCCAGCATTTT. This translates into CASSPGTGFQPQHF.

This clonotype has at least ten counts. The chain uses TRBV6-5 and TRBJ1-2; possibly TRBD1 for D (5 bases). Germline V gives CDR1 MNHEY, CDR2 SVGAGI. Trimming left V 0 bases short and J 6 bases short, with 23 bases between. The CDR3 sequence is 18 residues long. DNA of the CDR3: TGTGCCAGCAGTTACTCGGCGTATGGTGGGGCGGTGATGGATGGCTACACCTTC. This translates into CASSYSAYGGAVMDGYTF.

The V gene is TRBV12-3 or TRBV12-4, the J gene TRBJ1-2; D not certain. The CDR3 has 11 amino acids. V shed 5 bases and J shed 9 bases, with 10 bases lying between them. The chain's CDR3 is CASSLGYRYTF. CDR3 in DNA: TGTGCCAGCAGTCTGGGTTATCGCTACACCTTC.